Listed here are 9 T cell receptor beta chains from one sample, sequenced in a study of graft-versus-host responses after intestinal transplantation. Sequencing used immunoSEQ multiplex PCR; TCRdb keeps in-frame clones, though not all of them. The sample gives nearly 100,000 clones, approximately 92% of which show up once; 15% to 20% is in the top ten. This sample comprised PBMCs, obtained approximately 420 days after intestinal transplant. These receptors all come from a human patient who received an intestinal transplant, so some T cells may come from the graft donor.

The V and J genes are TRBV27 and TRBJ2-7, with 9 bases identical to TRBD1. This CDR3 has 16 residues. The trim removed 3 bases at V and 6 bases at J, leaving 12 bases unmatched. Germline CDR1 is MNHEY and CDR2 is SMNVEV (reference sequence). The CDR3 spells CASSFRTRTGGGEQYF. DNA for the CDR3: TGTGCCAGCAGTTTCCGCACCCGAACAGGGGGCGGCGAGCAGTACTTC.

The V call is TRBV19, the J call TRBJ1-2; 8 nucleotides line up with TRBD1. The CDR3 extends over 15 amino acids. Germline assignment: CDR1 LNHDA and CDR2 SQIVND (reference sequence). J gave up 7 bases and V 4 bases, and 11 bases lay outside the gene matches. The chain's CDR3 is CASSTPQGAAPGYTF. The CDR3 DNA reads as TGTGCCAGTAGTACCCCGCAGGGGGCCGCCCCTGGCTACACCTTC.

This clone occurred once. This sample includes further DNA sequences coding for the same CDR3. V is TRBV18 and J is TRBJ1-1; D unclear. Germline values: CDR1 KGHSH, CDR2 LQKENI. V dropped 3 bases and J dropped 1 base, with 15 bases sitting between them. This CDR3 spans 16 amino acids. The CDR3 DNA sequence: TGTGCCAGCTCACCTTTCACAGCACGGGGGAACACTGAAGCTTTCTTT. Amino acid sequence: CASSPFTARGNTEAFF.

The genes are TRBV9 and TRBJ1-4, with D possibly being TRBD1 (5 bases). Germline V gene sequence: CDR1 SGDLS, CDR2 YYNGEE. Trimming took off 0 bases at V and 3 bases at J, with 6 bases between the two ends. This CDR3 contains 14 residues. DNA of the CDR3: TGTGCCAGCAGCGTAGCAGGGTCTAATGAAAAACTGTTTTTT. Its protein product is CASSVAGSNEKLFF.

In nucleotides, the CDR3 is TGTGCCAGTAGTATAGGGGGACAAGGAAGCCACGAGCAGTACTTC. Translation: CASSIGGQGSHEQYF. The chain joins TRBV19 to TRBJ2-7, with TRBD1 as a possible D gene (6 bases). The CDR3 length is 15 residues. Germline-derived CDR1 and CDR2 are LNHDA and SQIVND (reference sequence). The V and J ends lost 1 base and 5 bases respectively, with 15 bases between them.

V is TRBV5-1 and J is TRBJ1-4; no definite D call. In germline, CDR1 is SGHRS, CDR2 YFSETQ. The CDR3 sequence is 15 residues long. The V and J ends lost 3 bases and 2 bases respectively, with 11 bases between them. In DNA, the CDR3 is TGCGCCAGCAGCTCCACCCCTGAGACTAATGAAAAACTGTTTTTT. Translating it yields CASSSTPETNEKLFF.

This clone was seen just once. Here the CDR3 DNA reads TGTGCCAGCAGCTTAGTGATCACCGGGGAGCTGTTTTTT. Its translation is CASSLVITGELFF. This rearrangement joins TRBV7-9 to TRBJ2-2; D gene uncertain. The germline gives CDR1 SEHNR, CDR2 FQNEAQ (reference sequence). The CDR3 totals 13 residues. V was trimmed by 1 base and J by 4 bases, leaving 4 bases between them.

The count of this clone is one. This sequence joins TRBV27 and TRBJ2-7, with 8 nucleotides matching TRBD2. CDR1 and CDR2 from the germline V gene are MNHEY and SMNVEV (reference sequence). The junction had 6 bases not matched to a gene; V was cut back by 5 bases and J by 0 bases. The CDR3 sequence is 15 residues long. The CDR3 is CASSTQRGYSYEQYF. The CDR3, as DNA: TGTGCCAGCAGTACCCAGCGGGGGTACTCCTACGAGCAGTACTTC.

This chain uses TRBV10-3 with TRBJ2-2, with TRBD1 as a possible D gene (6 bases). Germline CDR1 and CDR2: ENHRY and SYGVKD. The V end lost 6 bases, the J end lost 3 bases, and 14 bases lay between the germline ends. The CDR3 extends over 15 amino acids. This CDR3 is CAISESNRDTGELFF. CDR3 nucleotide sequence: TGTGCCATCAGCGAATCCAACAGGGACACCGGGGAGCTGTTTTTT.